This entry lists 13 T cell receptor beta chains sequenced from one sample in a study of blood T cell repertoires in COVID-19. Sequenced by immunoSEQ multiplex PCR; TCRdb stores in-frame clones only, minus some. The repertoire consists of 200,000 to 250,000 clones, with 70% to 90% occurring once and the leading ten covering around 10%. The specimen was peripheral blood. The receptors shown here come from a man aged 50-60 years with COVID-19, enrolled during active disease.

Notes on this clone: Other DNA sequences in the sample encode the same CDR3. The chain has TRBV5-1 and TRBJ2-3, with 7 bases that match TRBD1. Unmatched junction bases numbered 3, after V lost 2 bases and J lost 3 bases. Germline CDR1 SGHRS, CDR2 YFSETQ. CDR3 length: 14 amino acids. In nucleotides, the CDR3 is TGCGCCAGCAGCTTTTCACAGGGGACAGATACGCAGTATTTT. Translated: CASSFSQGTDTQYF. The full variable domain, with the rest looked up from reference TRBV5-1 and TRBJ2-3, is KAGVTQTPRYLIKTRGQQVTLSCSPISGHRSVSWYQQTPGQGLQFLFEYFSETQRNKGNFPGRFSGRQFSNSRSEMNVSTLELGDSALYLCASSFSQGTDTQYFGPGTRLTVL.

J is TRBJ1-4 and V is TRBV18; D not certain. From germline, CDR1 is KGHSH and CDR2 LQKENI. Trimming left V 5 bases short and J 2 bases short, with 12 bases between. The CDR3 has 15 residues. CDR3 residues: CASSTLGGTNEKLFF. The CDR3 region has the DNA TGTGCCAGCTCAACCCTCGGAGGGACTAATGAAAAACTGTTTTTT.

The chain has TRBV10-3 and TRBJ2-1; TRBD2 matches at 8 bases. Per the germline V gene, CDR1 is ENHRY and CDR2 is SYGVKD. The CDR3 is made up of 18 amino acids. After removal of 3 bases from V and 3 bases from J, the junction contained 13 bases not matched to a gene. This CDR3 is CAISDPRDTGTSYNEQFF. As DNA, the CDR3 is TGTGCCATCAGTGACCCCCGGGACACCGGGACTAGCTACAATGAGCAGTTCTTC.

The chain combines TRBV6-5 with TRBJ2-2; 9 positions match TRBD1. With V trimmed by 6 bases and J by 3 bases, 5 bases remained unmatched. Germline values: CDR1 MNHEY, CDR2 SVGAGI. There are 15 residues in the CDR3. CDR3 protein: CASRTQGADTGELFF. CDR3 DNA sequence: TGTGCCAGCAGGACACAGGGGGCTGACACCGGGGAGCTGTTTTTT.

The chain joins TRBV5-4 to TRBJ2-2; TRBD1 matches at 11 bases. CDR1 is SGHNT and CDR2 is YYREEE in the germline V gene (reference sequence). Trimming removed 3 bases from V and 2 bases from J; junction bases left unmatched: 3. The CDR3 runs 16 residues. Written as DNA, the CDR3 is TGTGCCAGCAGCTCGGGACAGGGGGTCAACACCGGGGAGCTGTTTTTT. It specifies CASSSGQGVNTGELFF.

About this clone itself: The sample has other DNA sequences that encode this CDR3 too. The chain has TRBV27 and TRBJ1-1; D remains unclear. V lost 5 bases to trimming and J lost 0 bases, with 7 bases between them. Germline-derived CDR1 and CDR2 are MNHEY and SMNVEV (reference sequence). The CDR3 spans 13 residues. The CDR3 spells CASSLRMNTEAFF. CDR3 nucleotide sequence: TGTGCCAGCAGTCTCAGGATGAACACTGAAGCTTTCTTT.

The chain uses TRBV13 and TRBJ2-1; TRBD2 matches at 8 bases. The CDR3 covers 16 residues. J gave up 2 bases and V 5 bases, and 8 bases lay outside the gene matches. Germline CDR1 reads PRHDT; CDR2 reads FYEKMQ (reference sequence). This CDR3 is CASSPRSGGTYNEQFF. CDR3 DNA: TGTGCCAGCAGCCCCCGGAGCGGGGGTACCTACAATGAGCAGTTCTTC.

This rearrangement joins TRBV19 to TRBJ1-3; 9 bases line up with TRBD1. The junction had 7 bases not matched to a gene; V was cut back by 8 bases and J by 2 bases. The germline gives CDR1 LNHDA, CDR2 SQIVND (reference sequence). The CDR3 contains 15 residues. The CDR3, as DNA: TGTGCCAGTTCTCCGGGACAGGGTCCTGGAAACACCATATATTTT. Its protein is CASSPGQGPGNTIYF.

This chain links TRBV28 with TRBJ2-1; 8 positions agree with TRBD2. The CDR3 is made up of 15 amino acids. The germline gives CDR1 MDHEN, CDR2 SYDVKM. V lost 6 bases to trimming and J lost 8 bases; unmatched junction nucleotides: 12. This chain's CDR3 is CASSAQRGGTDEQFF. CDR3 in DNA: TGTGCCAGCAGCGCTCAACGGGGGGGAACCGATGAGCAGTTCTTC.

The rearrangement joins TRBV28 to TRBJ2-1; 10 nucleotides align to TRBD1. This CDR3 is built from 15 residues. Germline lookup yields CDR1 MDHEN and CDR2 SYDVKM. V shed 3 bases and J 7 bases; nucleotides not matched to a gene: 6. CDR3 sequence reads: CASSLSGQGVNEQFF. CDR3 sequence (DNA): TGTGCCAGCAGTTTGTCCGGACAGGGGGTTAATGAGCAGTTCTTC.

The chain uses TRBV11-3 and TRBJ1-5; no clear D gene. In germline, CDR1 is SGHNT, CDR2 YENEEA. Trimming cost V 4 bases and J 5 bases, with 6 bases left between them. This CDR3 has 12 amino acids. The CDR3 DNA is TGTGCCAGCAGCTGTCAATATCAGCCCCAGCATTTT. This codes for CASSCQYQPQHF.

The chain couples TRBV7-2 to TRBJ2-1; 9 bases align to TRBD1. V was pared by 5 bases and J by 7 bases, with 12 bases of the junction left unmatched. Germline V lookup: CDR1 SGHTA, CDR2 FQGNSA. There are 16 residues in the CDR3. CDR3 sequence (DNA): TGTGCCAGCAGCAGACGACAGGGGGACGTAATGAATGAGCAGTTCTTC. It specifies CASSRRQGDVMNEQFF.

The sample holds one count of this clone. This chain links TRBV7-6 with TRBJ2-7, with TRBD1 matching over 10 bases. The CDR3 runs 16 residues. Germline V CDR1 and CDR2: SGHVS, FNYEAQ. After removal of 5 bases from V and 1 base from J, the junction contained 8 bases not matched to a gene. The DNA of the CDR3 is TGTGCCAGCAGCCCGGGGCTGGACAGGGGGTCCTACGAGCAGTACTTC. Its translation is CASSPGLDRGSYEQYF.